The clone carrying this T cell receptor (beta chain) was seen a single time. No antigen is known for it. This entry comes from a study of PD-1 blockade in classical Hodgkin lymphoma. Across the study: The nivolumab dose that patients received was 3 mg/kg, given intravenously every 2 weeks.

Study-wide points: Whereas CD4+ TCR diversity had risen significantly by C4D1, CD8+ TCR diversity had not.

There are 12 residues in the CDR3. CDR1 MNHNS and CDR2 SASEGT come from the germline V gene. V was trimmed by 6 bases and J by 4 bases, leaving 9 bases between them. Profiled with immunoSEQ multiplex PCR; TCRdb holds only in-frame clones, not every one. The table has approximately 80,000 clones, approximately 91% seen once; the top ten hold approximately 22%. Exposure to brentuximab vedotin varied, and each patient had relapsed following autologous stem cell transplantation. The TCR was taken from a human donor with classical Hodgkin lymphoma. The chain recombines TRBV6-1 with TRBJ1-2, with D hard to call. The sample here was peripheral blood mononuclear cells (PBMCs), taken at baseline. The CDR3 is CASSDGPYGYTF. CDR3 sequence (DNA): TGTGCCAGCAGCGACGGCCCCTATGGCTACACCTTC.